A single sample gave rise to the 19 T cell receptor beta chains below, sequenced in a study of T cell responses to AZD1222 COVID-19 vaccine. The protocol was immunoSEQ multiplex PCR, while the TCRdb copy is restricted to in-frame clones and leaves out a portion. The data contain fewer than 150,000 clones, 88% of them singletons. The sequencing here drew on peripheral blood, taken on day 0 of AZD1222 vaccination. The receptors were gathered from an adult in good health.

This chain's CDR3 is CASTFLTGGRLPEAFF. CDR3 sequence (DNA): TGTGCCAGTACCTTCTTGACAGGGGGCCGACTGCCTGAAGCTTTCTTT. The chain recombines TRBV19 with TRBJ1-1; 10 bases are shared with TRBD1. The germline CDR1 and CDR2 sequences are LNHDA and SQIVND (reference sequence). The CDR3 length is 16 residues. J lost 6 bases, V lost 7 bases, and 14 bases had no gene match.

The chain employs TRBV27 and TRBJ2-2, with D tentatively TRBD1 (5 bases). Germline V gene lookup returns CDR1 MNHEY and CDR2 SMNVEV (reference sequence). This CDR3 is 13 amino acids long. Trimming left V 7 bases short and J 1 base short, with 7 bases between. CDR3 protein: CASTRGNTGELFF. The CDR3 DNA follows: TGTGCCAGCACAAGGGGGAACACCGGGGAGCTGTTTTTT.

The CDR3 nucleotides read TGTGCCAGCAGCGTGAGCGCTAGCGGGTACGAGCAGTACTTC. This sequence encodes CASSVSASGYEQYF. V is TRBV9 and J is TRBJ2-7, with 8 bases matching TRBD2. Losses at the gene ends were 2 bases for V and 4 bases for J; bases not matched to a gene: 5. CDR1 is SGDLS, CDR2 YYNGEE, per germline. The CDR3 is 14 amino acids. The full variable domain, with the rest looked up from reference TRBV9 and TRBJ2-7, is DSGVTQTPKHLITATGQRVTLRCSPRSGDLSVYWYQQSLDQGLQFLIQYYNGEERAKGNILERFSAQQFPDLHSELNLSSLELGDSALYFCASSVSASGYEQYFGPGTRLTVT.

This sequence joins TRBV14 and TRBJ2-3; 9 bases map to TRBD2. V lost 2 bases and J lost 4; bases outside the gene matches: 7. The CDR3 has 16 amino acids. Germline V gene lookup returns CDR1 SGHDN and CDR2 FVKESK. The CDR3 spells CASSQWDLAGSDTQYF. CDR3 nucleotides: TGTGCCAGCAGCCAATGGGATCTAGCGGGATCAGATACGCAGTATTTT.

The rearrangement links TRBV27 to TRBJ1-5; 8 bases align to TRBD1. The length of the CDR3 is 14 residues. CDR1 MNHEY and CDR2 SMNVEV come from the germline V gene (reference sequence). J lost 4 bases, V lost 6 bases, and 5 bases had no gene match. This chain's CDR3 is CASRRTGGNQPQHF. The CDR3 bases are TGTGCCAGCAGACGCACAGGGGGTAATCAGCCCCAGCATTTT.

About this clone itself: A junction end diverges from the germline sequence, so it may reflect a read error. V is TRBV10-3 and J is TRBJ2-7; either TRBD1 or TRBD2 may supply D (5 bases each). This CDR3 contains 13 residues. In germline, CDR1 is ENHRY, CDR2 SYGVKD. The CDR3 region has the DNA TGTGCCATCAGTGAGTCGGTCAGGGACGAACAGTACTTC. Its translation is CAISESVRDEQYF.

This clone was picked up a small number of times. The chain joins TRBV27 to TRBJ1-2, with D unresolved. The V end was cut by 2 bases, the J end by 7 bases, with 11 bases between. The CDR3 length is 13 residues. Germline CDR1 MNHEY, CDR2 SMNVEV (reference sequence). The CDR3 loop reads CASSLQDRSGYTF. CDR3 nucleotide sequence: TGTGCCAGCAGTTTACAAGATAGGAGTGGCTACACCTTC.

A single count supports this clone. The rearrangement uses TRBV3-1 (or the pseudogene TRBV3-2) and TRBJ2-3, with TRBD2 matching over 7 bases. Germline V CDR1 and CDR2: LGHDT, YNNKEL (reference sequence). V was clipped by 1 base and J by 13 bases; unmatched bases: 8. The CDR3 contains 13 residues. CDR3 sequence: CASSQAGRDYEYF. CDR3 DNA: TGTGCCAGCAGCCAAGCGGGCCGGGACTATGAGTATTTT.

As for this clone: The sample holds other DNA sequences that translate to the same CDR3. This chain connects TRBV24-1 to TRBJ1-5; D is ambiguous. The V end lost 5 bases, the J end lost 6 bases, and 10 bases lay between the germline ends. Germline V gene data show CDR1 as KGHDR and CDR2 as SFDVKD. The CDR3 is made up of 13 amino acids. The CDR3, as DNA: TGTGCCACCAGTGGTCGGGGAGGTCAGCCCCAGCATTTT. Protein: CATSGRGGQPQHF.

The chain's CDR3 is CASSNAGTNTEAFF. The CDR3 DNA is TGTGCCAGCAGCAATGCGGGGACGAACACTGAAGCTTTCTTT. This chain links TRBV21-1 with TRBJ1-1. TRBV21-1 is tagged as a pseudogene. The CDR3 contains 14 residues.

J is TRBJ2-5 and V is TRBV10-1, with TRBD1 identical over 8 bases. Germline V gene data show CDR1 as WNHNN and CDR2 as SYGVQD (reference sequence). Unmatched junction bases numbered 5, after V lost 6 bases and J lost 5 bases. This CDR3 has 13 amino acids. The CDR3 protein is CASSRGQGETQYF. CDR3 in DNA: TGCGCCAGCAGCCGAGGACAGGGTGAGACCCAGTACTTC.

The V gene is TRBV6-4, the J gene TRBJ2-1, with 9 bases identical to TRBD2. CDR1 is MRHNA, CDR2 SNTAGT, per germline. V shed 6 bases, J shed 9 bases, and the junction held 12 bases outside the gene matches. The CDR3 has 15 amino acids. The CDR3 DNA reads as TGTGCCAGCAGCTTTTTAGCGGGGGCGTCCGGTGAGCAGTTCTTC. It codes for CASSFLAGASGEQFF.

The chain has TRBV5-1 and TRBJ2-2, with unresolved D. V dropped 2 bases and J dropped 5 bases, with 10 bases sitting between them. CDR3 size: 14 residues. Per germline, CDR1 SGHRS and CDR2 YFSETQ. The CDR3 reads CASSLQSWTGELFF. CDR3 coding DNA: TGCGCCAGCAGCTTACAGAGCTGGACCGGGGAGCTGTTTTTT.

This chain links TRBV18 with TRBJ1-5, with unresolved D. This CDR3 contains 12 residues. CDR1 and CDR2 (germline): KGHSH, LQKENI. Trimming removed 1 base from V and 7 bases from J, with 5 bases in between. The CDR3 nucleotides are TGTGCCAGCTCACCACGCGGGCAGCCCCAGCATTTT. It translates to CASSPRGQPQHF. Variable domain in full (rest from reference TRBV18 and TRBJ1-5): NAGVMQNPRHLVRRRGQEARLRCSPMKGHSHVYWYRQLPEEGLKFMVYLQKENIIDESGMPKERFSAEFPKEGPSILRIQQVVRGDSAAYFCASSPRGQPQHFGDGTRLSIL.

The chain uses TRBV6-6 and TRBJ1-1; D is perhaps TRBD1 (6 bases). V was cut by 6 bases and J by 10 bases, with 12 bases left in between. The CDR3 is 11 amino acids. CDR1 is MNHNY and CDR2 is SVGAGI in the germline V gene (reference sequence). The CDR3 spells CASRTGITAFF. The CDR3 nucleotides read TGTGCCAGCAGAACAGGGATTACAGCTTTCTTT.

The chain links TRBV18 to TRBJ2-5; 13 positions match TRBD2. The CDR3 contains 18 residues. After removal of 1 base from V and 5 bases from J, the junction contained 10 bases not matched to a gene. The germline V gene encodes CDR1 KGHSH and CDR2 LQKENI. CDR3 loop: CASSPLTTSGRAYETQYF. The CDR3, as DNA: TGTGCCAGCTCACCACTAACTACTAGCGGGAGGGCCTATGAGACCCAGTACTTC.

About this clone itself: The identical CDR3 is also encoded by other nucleotide sequences in the sample. V and J are TRBV6-2 or TRBV6-3 and TRBJ2-7; D unclear. The CDR3 runs to 11 residues. Germline values: CDR1 MNHEY, CDR2 SVGEGT. Trimming shortened V by 2 bases and J by 2 bases, and 1 base separated the two germline ends. CDR3 sequence: CASSYTYEQYF. Here the CDR3 DNA reads TGTGCCAGCAGTTACACCTACGAGCAGTACTTC.

The rearrangement joins TRBV27 to TRBJ2-7, with D hard to call. The germline CDR1 and CDR2 sequences are MNHEY and SMNVEV (reference sequence). CDR3 length equals 13 residues. Trimming cost V 2 bases and J 4 bases, with 9 bases left between them. The CDR3 is CASSLKKEYEQYF. The CDR3 DNA sequence: TGTGCCAGCAGTTTAAAGAAAGAGTACGAGCAGTACTTC.

The chain joins TRBV27 to TRBJ1-2, with a tentative D call TRBD1 (5 bases). The CDR3 totals 17 residues. Germline V gives CDR1 MNHEY, CDR2 SMNVEV (reference sequence). V was trimmed by 7 bases and J by 4 bases, leaving 25 bases between them. Here the CDR3 DNA reads TGTGCCAGCACCCCCAAGGGGAACAGGCAGGCCGGCTATGGCTACACCTTC. Translation gives CASTPKGNRQAGYGYTF.